A single sample is the source of the 14 T cell receptor beta chains below, sequenced in a study of control samples from healthy donors and cancer patients. Sequencing was performed with immunoSEQ multiplex PCR; in TCRdb, only in-frame clones are kept and a portion is missing. The repertoire holds 120,000 to 150,000 clones, with around 86% as singletons. The sequenced sample was blood. The receptors were gathered from a man aged 30 to 45 in good health.

The rearrangement links TRBV6-1 to TRBJ1-1; D gene uncertain. Germline values: CDR1 MNHNS, CDR2 SASEGT. V lost 3 bases, J lost 10 bases, and 15 bases lay in between. This CDR3 is 13 amino acids long. CDR3 residues: CASSESDQASAFF. As DNA, the CDR3 is TGTGCCAGCAGTGAGTCCGACCAGGCGTCAGCTTTCTTT.

CDR3 nucleotides: TGTGCCAGCAGCTTAGCTTCCTCCGGGACAGGGTGGTACGAGCAGTACTTC. Encoded protein: CASSLASSGTGWYEQYF. V usage is TRBV11-3 and J usage is TRBJ2-7; 9 positions agree with TRBD1. Germline V gives CDR1 SGHNT, CDR2 YENEEA. V shed 1 base and J 4 bases; nucleotides not matched to a gene: 11. The CDR3 is made up of 17 amino acids.

This clone was counted ten times or more. The J gene is TRBJ2-7, the V gene TRBV3-1 (or the pseudogene TRBV3-2), with 14 nucleotides matching TRBD2. This CDR3 is built from 18 residues. Germline V gene lookup returns CDR1 LGHDT and CDR2 YNNKEL (reference sequence). The V gene end was trimmed by 0 bases and the J gene end by 1 base; junction bases not matched to a gene: 5. The DNA for the CDR3 is TGTGCCAGCAGCCAAGAAAGGACTAGCGGGGGGCTGTCCTACGAGCAGTACTTC. Protein product: CASSQERTSGGLSYEQYF.

The genes are TRBV11-3 and TRBJ2-2, with TRBD1 identical over 9 bases. CDR1 and CDR2 from the germline V gene are SGHNT and YENEEA. The CDR3 spans 15 residues. V lost 5 bases to trimming and J lost 4 bases; unmatched junction nucleotides: 5. CDR3 loop: CASSTGTGITGELFF. The CDR3 DNA follows: TGTGCCAGCAGCACCGGGACAGGGATCACCGGGGAGCTGTTTTTT.

V is TRBV19 and J is TRBJ1-2; D uncertain. This CDR3 has 15 amino acids. V gave up 9 bases and J gave up 0 bases, with 17 bases separating them. CDR1 and CDR2 from the germline V gene are LNHDA and SQIVND (reference sequence). CDR3 amino acids: CASSQAGNANYGYTF. CDR3 bases: TGTGCCAGCAGCCAGGCGGGGAATGCTAACTATGGCTACACCTTC.

The V and J genes are TRBV7-2 and TRBJ1-1; a possible D gene is TRBD1 (6 bases). V dropped 1 base and J dropped 4 bases, with 16 bases sitting between them. The CDR3 is 16 residues long. Germline CDR1 reads SGHTA; CDR2 reads FQGNSA. The CDR3 region has the DNA TGTGCCAGCAGCTTAGGGGGGGGCGGATTTCCCACTGAAGCTTTCTTT. Its translation is CASSLGGGGFPTEAFF.

The chain combines TRBV5-1 with TRBJ2-1; 11 bases map to TRBD2. Trimming cost V 0 bases and J 0 bases; bases outside gene matches: 8. This CDR3 has 19 residues. From germline, CDR1 is SGHRS and CDR2 YFSETQ. CDR3 sequence (DNA): TGCGCCAGCAGCTTGGCCCTAGCGGGGGGAATAAGCTCCTACAATGAGCAGTTCTTC. It yields the protein CASSLALAGGISSYNEQFF.

The chain is built from TRBV7-2 and TRBJ1-3; no clear D gene. V was pared by 5 bases and J by 1 base, with 12 bases between. CDR1 is SGHTA and CDR2 is FQGNSA in the germline V gene. The CDR3 consists of 15 residues. Here the CDR3 reads CASSQRVWSGNTIYF. CDR3 bases: TGTGCCAGCAGCCAGAGAGTCTGGTCTGGAAACACCATATATTTT.

The genes are TRBV24-1 and TRBJ1-5; no reliable D call. Germline V lookup: CDR1 KGHDR, CDR2 SFDVKD. V shed 0 bases and J shed 6 bases, with 8 bases lying between them. The length of the CDR3 is 14 residues. CDR3 nucleotides: TGTGCCACCAGTGATTTGCAGCACGGTCAGCCCCAGCATTTT. It codes for CATSDLQHGQPQHF.

This clone was seen just once. This sequence joins TRBV18 and TRBJ1-1; 7 bases line up with TRBD1. V shed 4 bases and J 4 bases; nucleotides not matched to a gene: 6. The germline gives CDR1 KGHSH, CDR2 LQKENI. The CDR3 contains 14 residues. The CDR3 DNA reads TGTGCCAGCTCACAGGACAGGAGGGGCACTGAAGCTTTCTTT. This codes for CASSQDRRGTEAFF.

The CDR3, as DNA: TGCGCCAGCCAAAGACTAGCGGGGGGTTCCACGGAGACCCAGTACTTC. It yields the protein CASQRLAGGSTETQYF. The chain links TRBV5-1 to TRBJ2-5, with TRBD2 identical over 13 bases. Germline V gene data show CDR1 as SGHRS and CDR2 as YFSETQ. The CDR3 spans 16 residues. V lost 7 bases to trimming and J lost 5 bases; unmatched junction nucleotides: 11.

The V and J genes are TRBV7-8 and TRBJ1-4; 7 bases map to TRBD1. The germline gives CDR1 SGHVS, CDR2 FQNEAQ. This CDR3 has 15 amino acids. Trimming at V came to 4 bases and at J to 7 bases, leaving 9 bases not matched to a gene. CDR3 DNA sequence: TGTGCCAGCAGCTCAGGGGGGATAGGGGGTGAAAAACTGTTTTTT. Residues: CASSSGGIGGEKLFF.

The J gene is TRBJ2-7, the V gene TRBV9; 9 nucleotides match TRBD1. Per the germline V gene, CDR1 is SGDLS and CDR2 is YYNGEE. The CDR3 totals 13 residues. V lost 3 bases to trimming and J lost 3 bases; unmatched junction nucleotides: 1. The CDR3 DNA reads as TGTGCCAGCAGCGAGGGACAGGGCTACGAGCAGTACTTC. Translation gives CASSEGQGYEQYF. Complete variable domain (other parts from reference TRBV9 and TRBJ2-7): DSGVTQTPKHLITATGQRVTLRCSPRSGDLSVYWYQQSLDQGLQFLIQYYNGEERAKGNILERFSAQQFPDLHSELNLSSLELGDSALYFCASSEGQGYEQYFGPGTRLTVT.

The chain links TRBV28 to TRBJ1-5; perhaps TRBD1 as D (5 bases). The CDR3 runs 16 residues. Germline-derived CDR1 and CDR2 are MDHEN and SYDVKM. Trimming left V 5 bases short and J 0 bases short, with 14 bases between. The CDR3 coding sequence is TGTGCCAGCAGTATAGACAGCACTAATAGCAATCAGCCCCAGCATTTT. It translates to CASSIDSTNSNQPQHF. Based on the CDR3 plus reference TRBV28 and TRBJ1-5, the full variable domain is DVKVTQSSRYLVKRTGEKVFLECVQDMDHENMFWYRQDPGLGLRLIYFSYDVKMKEKGDIPEGYSVSREKKERFSLILESASTNQTSMYLCASSIDSTNSNQPQHFGDGTRLSIL.